This note documents a single T cell receptor beta chain sequence. This sample was included in a study of STAT5B mutations in CD4+ large granular lymphocyte leukemia. Only in-frame clones appear in the TCRdb table, and some are missing; sequencing was by immunoSEQ multiplex PCR. Of thousands of clones in the sample, about four fifths were seen once. The sequenced sample was PBMCs. The sequence was obtained from a man between 65 and 79 years old with CD4+ T-cell large granular lymphocyte leukemia.

The CDR3 coding sequence is TGTGCCAGCAGCTTAGCCCGGGACAGGGGGGGCGAGCAGTACTTC. It encodes CASSLARDRGGEQYF. The chain recombines TRBV7-9 with TRBJ2-7, with 11 positions matching TRBD1. CDR1 is SEHNR and CDR2 is FQNEAQ in the germline V gene (reference sequence). This CDR3 has 15 amino acids. The junction had 4 bases not matched to a gene; V was cut back by 0 bases and J by 6 bases. Full variable domain (missing parts from reference TRBV7-9 and TRBJ2-7): DTGVSQNPRHKITKRGQNVTFRCDPISEHNRLYWYRQTLGQGPEFLTYFQNEAQLEKSRLLSDRFSAERPKGSFSTLEIQRTEQGDSAMYLCASSLARDRGGEQYFGPGTRLTVT.